A selection of T cell receptor beta chains follows, all from one sample in a study of graft-versus-host responses after intestinal transplantation. Measured with immunoSEQ multiplex PCR; TCRdb has only the in-frame clones, and not every one. The sample has approximately 120,000 clones, around nine tenths seen once; the top ten hold about 0.16%. Antigen specificity for these receptors is unknown. Sequencing was performed on unstimulated CD4+ T cells sorted from spleen or lymph node cells, taken before intestinal transplant. Every receptor here comes from a human donor who received an intestinal transplant. The CDR3 runs from the conserved cysteine through the conserved F or W. A D gene is named only where the DNA matches it firmly. Part of the rows lack a size; the others show once, few, many or a class for expanded clones.

DNA	CDR3	V	J	D	size
TGTGCCAGCAGCTCCCCTCGACTAGATCAGGGCGAGCAGTACTTC	CASSSPRLDQGEQYF	TRBV7-9	TRBJ2-7	-	once
TGTGCCAGCGGACCCTGGGGGGGCGTTACAGATACGCAGTATTTT	CASGPWGGVTDTQYF	TRBV9	TRBJ2-3	-	-
TGCGCCAGCAGCCTTAGACTAGCGGGGGACCGGGCCAAAAACATTCAGTACTTC	CASSLRLAGDRAKNIQYF	TRBV4-1	TRBJ2-4	TRBD2	-
TGTGCCAGCAGCAGGGGCGACTATGGCTACACCTTC	CASSRGDYGYTF	TRBV9	TRBJ1-2	-	-
TGTGCCAGCAGCACGACCAGGGTTGGCTCACCCCTCCACTTT	CASSTTRVGSPLHF	TRBV5-4	TRBJ1-6	-	once
TGTGCCAGCAGCTTTCCCGCTGCGGATACGCAGTATTTT	CASSFPAADTQYF	TRBV7-2	TRBJ2-3	-	-
TGTGCCAGTGGAGGGGGAGGTGGTCAGCCCCAGCATTTT	CASGGGGGQPQHF	TRBV19	TRBJ1-5	-	few
TGTGCCAGCAGCCCGTCGGGACAGGGGTTTAGCTCACCCCTCCACTTT	CASSPSGQGFSSPLHF	TRBV7-9	TRBJ1-6	TRBD1	-
TGTGCCAGCAGCTTACAGGGAATAGTCTACGAGCAGTACTTC	CASSLQGIVYEQYF	TRBV7-8	TRBJ2-7	-	-
TGTGCCAGCAGCTTTGTGCGGGGGGGCCTAGTCTCCTACAATGAGCAGTTCTTC	CASSFVRGGLVSYNEQFF	TRBV7-2	TRBJ2-1	TRBD2	-
TGTGCCAGCACTTTACTAATTGGGACGGGCTATGGCTACACCTTC	CASTLLIGTGYGYTF	TRBV6-6	TRBJ1-2	-	-
TGTGCCAGCAGCTTACTCGGCAGGGGTAACACTGAAGCTTTCTTT	CASSLLGRGNTEAFF	TRBV11-2	TRBJ1-1	-	once
TGTGCCAGCAGCTTTGACAGGGTAGTTGGCTACACCTTC	CASSFDRVVGYTF	TRBV11-2	TRBJ1-2	TRBD1	-
TGTGCCAGCAGTGGGACTGTCGGATACGAGCAGTACTTC	CASSGTVGYEQYF	TRBV6-5	TRBJ2-7	-	-
TGCGCCAGCAGCTTGCAGGGGGCACCCTACGAGCAGTACTTC	CASSLQGAPYEQYF	TRBV5-1	TRBJ2-7	TRBD1	-
TGTGCCAGTAGTAAGCCGGGACAGGGGGCCGACGAGCAGTACTTC	CASSKPGQGADEQYF	TRBV19	TRBJ2-7	TRBD1	-
TGTGCCAGCAGCTTAGGACAGGGGAGCAATCAGCCCCAGCATTTT	CASSLGQGSNQPQHF	TRBV7-2	TRBJ1-5	TRBD1	once
TGTGCCATCACCGAAGGACAGGGCCTATCCTACGAGCAGTACTTC	CAITEGQGLSYEQYF	TRBV10-3	TRBJ2-7	TRBD1	-
TGCGCCAGCAGGCCGGGGGAGTCTAACTATGGCTACACCTTC	CASRPGESNYGYTF	TRBV4-1	TRBJ1-2	-	once
TGTGCCAGCAGCGTAGGATCTACAGCCGGAAATTCACCCCTCCACTTT	CASSVGSTAGNSPLHF	TRBV9	TRBJ1-6	-	-
TGTGCCAGTAGTATAGGAGTTGACAGGGGGCGTCGGCCCCAGCATTTT	CASSIGVDRGRRPQHF	TRBV19	TRBJ1-5	TRBD1	-
TGTGCCAGCCTCCCCAGGGGACTAGCGATTTTCCAAGAGACCCAGTACTTC	CASLPRGLAIFQETQYF	TRBV27	TRBJ2-5	TRBD2	-
TGTGCCAGCAGCCAGGGATCTGGAAACACCATATATTTT	CASSQGSGNTIYF	TRBV5-6	TRBJ1-3	-	-
TGTGCCAGCAGGGCGGTAGAGACCCAGTACTTC	CASRAVETQYF	TRBV2	TRBJ2-5	-	once
TGTGCCAGCTCCGGTACGGTTAGGGTGTACGAGCAGTACTTC	CASSGTVRVYEQYF	TRBV6-5	TRBJ2-7	-	-
TGCGCCAGCAGCTCCCAGGGGCCCAGCTCTGGGGCCAACGTCCTGACTTTC	CASSSQGPSSGANVLTF	TRBV5-1	TRBJ2-6	-	-
TGTGCCACCAGCAGAGGGGTGGGCAGCTTGAACACTGAAGCTTTCTTT	CATSRGVGSLNTEAFF	TRBV15	TRBJ1-1	-	once
TGTGCCAGCAAAGCCAGGGTGGGAAATCAGCCCCAGCATTTT	CASKARVGNQPQHF	TRBV27	TRBJ1-5	-	-
TGTGCCAGGGGGGGCGGCTCCTATAATTCACCCCTCCACTTT	CARGGGSYNSPLHF	TRBV2	TRBJ1-6	-	-
TGTGCCAGCAGTTCTGGGGGGGCGTCCTACAATGAGCAGTTCTTC	CASSSGGASYNEQFF	TRBV7-2	TRBJ2-1	-	-
TGTGCCAGCAGTTGGGGGCCTGGAGATACGCAGTATTTT	CASSWGPGDTQYF	TRBV6-6	TRBJ2-3	-	-
TGTGCCAGCAGCCCAGAACCGGGCCGCAATCAGCCCCAGCATTTT	CASSPEPGRNQPQHF	TRBV5-5	TRBJ1-5	-	once
TGTGCCAGCAGTTACTCACTAGCCCGCACAGATACGCAGTATTTT	CASSYSLARTDTQYF	TRBV6-5	TRBJ2-3	-	-
TGTGCCAGCAGCCGGACAGGGGAAAGCTATGGCTACACCTTC	CASSRTGESYGYTF	TRBV5-4	TRBJ1-2	TRBD1	-
TGTGCCAGCGGTTTAGGGCAGGCAAAGCCCCAGCATTTT	CASGLGQAKPQHF	TRBV7-9	TRBJ1-5	-	-
TGTGCCAGCTCAAGCCCCCGGGGGGGATCTAACACCGGGGAGCTGTTTTTT	CASSSPRGGSNTGELFF	TRBV18	TRBJ2-2	TRBD2	-
TGTGCCAGCAGCTGGCCAGGGGCGCGGGCTGGCTACACCTTC	CASSWPGARAGYTF	TRBV5-6	TRBJ1-2	-	-
TGTGCCAGCAGGAGGGACAGGGGGCGGTACGAGCAGTACTTC	CASRRDRGRYEQYF	TRBV27	TRBJ2-7	TRBD1	-
TGTGCCAGCAGTGAACAGGGTTGGATGAACACTGAAGCTTTCTTT	CASSEQGWMNTEAFF	TRBV6-1	TRBJ1-1	-	-
TGTGCCAGCAGTTACGGACTAGCTTTCATCAATGAGCAGTTCTTC	CASSYGLAFINEQFF	TRBV6-5	TRBJ2-1	TRBD2	-
TGCAGCGTTGTAGGCCAGGGCGGGACCTACGAGCAGTACTTC	CSVVGQGGTYEQYF	TRBV29-1	TRBJ2-7	-	once
TGTGCCGGCAGCGTGACAGTTTGGGGCACTGAAGCTTTCTTT	CAGSVTVWGTEAFF	TRBV6-5	TRBJ1-1	-	-
TGTGCCAGCAGTTACTCTACGTACAATGAGCAGTTCTTC	CASSYSTYNEQFF	TRBV6-5	TRBJ2-1	-	-
TGTGCCAGCAGCTCCTACTCCTACGAGCAGTACTTC	CASSSYSYEQYF	TRBV5-6	TRBJ2-7	-	-
TGTGCCAGCAGCCCCTCCGGGGGCCAATCCCGAGCCGGGGAGCTGTTTTTT	CASSPSGGQSRAGELFF	TRBV11-1	TRBJ2-2	-	-
TGTGCCACCAGCAGAGATGGGCGGCAAGAGACCCAGTACTTC	CATSRDGRQETQYF	TRBV15	TRBJ2-5	-	few
TGTGCCAGCAGTGAAGAAGGGAGCTCCTACAATGAGCAGTTCTTC	CASSEEGSSYNEQFF	TRBV2	TRBJ2-1	-	once
TGCGCCAGCAGCTTGAACCAACAGGTGGGACAGGAGCAGTTCTTC	CASSLNQQVGQEQFF	TRBV5-1	TRBJ2-1	TRBD1	-
TGTGCCTGGACATGGACAGGTACCTACAATGAGCAGTTCTTC	CAWTWTGTYNEQFF	TRBV30	TRBJ2-1	TRBD1	-
TGTGCCAGCAGTTCGGGACTGCCGAGCTCCTATAATTCACCCCTCCACTTT	CASSSGLPSSYNSPLHF	TRBV27	TRBJ1-6	-	-
TGTGCCAGCTCACCCCAGATGTACAATGAGCAGTTCTTC	CASSPQMYNEQFF	TRBV18	TRBJ2-1	-	once